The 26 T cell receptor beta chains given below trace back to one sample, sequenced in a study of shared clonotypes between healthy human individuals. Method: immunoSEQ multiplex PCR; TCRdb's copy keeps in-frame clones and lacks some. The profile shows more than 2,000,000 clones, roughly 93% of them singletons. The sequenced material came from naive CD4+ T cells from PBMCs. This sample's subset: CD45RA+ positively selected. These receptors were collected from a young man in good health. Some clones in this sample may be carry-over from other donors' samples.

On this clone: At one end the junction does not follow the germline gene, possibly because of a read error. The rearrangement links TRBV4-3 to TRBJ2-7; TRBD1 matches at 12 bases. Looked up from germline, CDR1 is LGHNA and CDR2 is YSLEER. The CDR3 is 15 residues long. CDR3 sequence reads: CASSQDGTGGLGALF. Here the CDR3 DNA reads TGCGCCAGCAGCCAAGACGGGACAGGGGGCTTAGGGGCTCTCTTC.

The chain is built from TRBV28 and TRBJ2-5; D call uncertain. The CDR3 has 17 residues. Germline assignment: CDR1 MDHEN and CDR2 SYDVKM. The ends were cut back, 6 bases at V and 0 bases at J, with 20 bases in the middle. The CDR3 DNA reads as TGTGCCAGCAGCCTAGGGTCGGGCAGTACGTACCAAGAGACCCAGTACTTC. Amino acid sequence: CASSLGSGSTYQETQYF.

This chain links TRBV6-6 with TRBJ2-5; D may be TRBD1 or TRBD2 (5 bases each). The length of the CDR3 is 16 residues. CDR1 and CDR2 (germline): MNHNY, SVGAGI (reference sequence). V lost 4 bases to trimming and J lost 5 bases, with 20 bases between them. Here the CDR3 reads CASSFAGTAGRETQYF. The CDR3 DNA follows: TGTGCCAGCAGTTTCGCCGGGACCGCCGGTCGTGAGACCCAGTACTTC.

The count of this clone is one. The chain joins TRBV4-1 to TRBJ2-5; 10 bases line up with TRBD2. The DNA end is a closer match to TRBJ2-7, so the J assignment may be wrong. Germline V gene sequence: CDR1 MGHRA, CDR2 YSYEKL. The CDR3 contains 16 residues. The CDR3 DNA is TGCGCCAGCAGCCAAGATCCTACTAGCGGGACCTACGAGCAGTACTTC. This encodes CASSQDPTSGTYEQYF.

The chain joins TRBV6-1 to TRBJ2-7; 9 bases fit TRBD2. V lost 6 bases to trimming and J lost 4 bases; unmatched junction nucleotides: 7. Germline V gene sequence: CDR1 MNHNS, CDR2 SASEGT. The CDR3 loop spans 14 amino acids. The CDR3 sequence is CASSRELAGYEQYF. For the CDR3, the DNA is TGTGCCAGCAGCAGGGAGCTAGCGGGGTACGAGCAGTACTTC.

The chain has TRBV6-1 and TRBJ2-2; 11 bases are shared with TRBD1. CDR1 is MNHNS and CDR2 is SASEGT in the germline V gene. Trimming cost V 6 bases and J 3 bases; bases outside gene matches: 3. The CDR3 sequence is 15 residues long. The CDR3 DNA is TGTGCCAGCAGAAGGGGACAGGGGGACACCGGGGAGCTGTTTTTT. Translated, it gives CASRRGQGDTGELFF.

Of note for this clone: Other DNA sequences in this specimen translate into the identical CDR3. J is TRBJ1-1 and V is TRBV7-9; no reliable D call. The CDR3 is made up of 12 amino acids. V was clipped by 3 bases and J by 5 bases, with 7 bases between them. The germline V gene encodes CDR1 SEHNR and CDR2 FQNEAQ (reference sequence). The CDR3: CASSLERTEAFF. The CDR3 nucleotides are TGTGCCAGCAGCTTGGAAAGGACTGAAGCTTTCTTT.

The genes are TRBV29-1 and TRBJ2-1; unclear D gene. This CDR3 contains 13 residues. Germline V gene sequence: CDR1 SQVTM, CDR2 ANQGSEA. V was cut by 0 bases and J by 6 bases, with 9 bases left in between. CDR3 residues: CSVEELSPNEQFF. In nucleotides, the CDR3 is TGCAGCGTTGAAGAGCTAAGCCCCAATGAGCAGTTCTTC.

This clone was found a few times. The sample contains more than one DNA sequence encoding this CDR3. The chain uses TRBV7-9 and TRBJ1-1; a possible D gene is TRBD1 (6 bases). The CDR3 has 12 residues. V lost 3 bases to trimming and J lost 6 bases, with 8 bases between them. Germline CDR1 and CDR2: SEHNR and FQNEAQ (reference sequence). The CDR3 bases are TGTGCCAGCAGCTTGGGGGGCCCTGAAGCTTTCTTT. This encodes CASSLGGPEAFF.

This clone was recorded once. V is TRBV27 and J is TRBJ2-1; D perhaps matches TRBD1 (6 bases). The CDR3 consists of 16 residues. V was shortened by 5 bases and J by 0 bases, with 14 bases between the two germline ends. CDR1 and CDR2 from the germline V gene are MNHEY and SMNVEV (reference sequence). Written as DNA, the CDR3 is TGTGCCAGCAGTGTGAGACAGGTCAGCTCCTACAATGAGCAGTTCTTC. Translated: CASSVRQVSSYNEQFF.

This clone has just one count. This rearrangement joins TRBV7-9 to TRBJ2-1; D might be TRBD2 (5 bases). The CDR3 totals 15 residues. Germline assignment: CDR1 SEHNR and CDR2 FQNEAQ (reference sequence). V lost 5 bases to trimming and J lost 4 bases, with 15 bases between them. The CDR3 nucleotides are TGTGCCAGCAGCACTCTTGCTCGGGATTACAATGAGCAGTTCTTC. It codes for CASSTLARDYNEQFF.

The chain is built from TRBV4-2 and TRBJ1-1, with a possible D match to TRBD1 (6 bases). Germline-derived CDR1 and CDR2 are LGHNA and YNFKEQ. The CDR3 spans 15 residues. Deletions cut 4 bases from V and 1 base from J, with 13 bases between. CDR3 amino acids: CASSLQGAGNTEAFF. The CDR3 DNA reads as TGTGCCAGCAGCCTACAGGGAGCGGGGAACACTGAAGCTTTCTTT.

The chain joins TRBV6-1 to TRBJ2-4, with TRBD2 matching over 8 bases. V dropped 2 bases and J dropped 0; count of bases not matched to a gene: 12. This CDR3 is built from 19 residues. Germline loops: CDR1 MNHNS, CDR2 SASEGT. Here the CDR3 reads CASSEIWAGGRIAKNIQYF. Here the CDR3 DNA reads TGTGCCAGCAGTGAAATATGGGCGGGAGGCCGAATAGCCAAAAACATTCAGTACTTC.

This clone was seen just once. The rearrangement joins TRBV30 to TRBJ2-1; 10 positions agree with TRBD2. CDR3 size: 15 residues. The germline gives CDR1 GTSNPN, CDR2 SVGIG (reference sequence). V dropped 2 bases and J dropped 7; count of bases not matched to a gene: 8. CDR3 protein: CAWSSGLAGVNEQFF. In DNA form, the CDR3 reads TGTGCCTGGAGTAGTGGCCTAGCGGGAGTTAATGAGCAGTTCTTC.

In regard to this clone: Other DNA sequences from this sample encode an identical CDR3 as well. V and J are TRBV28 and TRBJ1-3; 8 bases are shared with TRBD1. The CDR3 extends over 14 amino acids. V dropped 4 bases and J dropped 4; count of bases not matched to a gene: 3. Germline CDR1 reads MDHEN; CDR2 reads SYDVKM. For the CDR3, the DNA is TGTGCCAGCAGTTCAGGGGGCTCGGGAAACACCATATATTTT. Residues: CASSSGGSGNTIYF.

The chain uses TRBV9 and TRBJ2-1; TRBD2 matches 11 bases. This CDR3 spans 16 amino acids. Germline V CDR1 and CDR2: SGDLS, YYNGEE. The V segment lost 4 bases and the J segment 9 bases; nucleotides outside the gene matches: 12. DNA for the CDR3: TGTGCCAGCAGCTCAAACGTTGGGACTAGCGGACTTGAGCAGTTCTTC. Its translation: CASSSNVGTSGLEQFF.

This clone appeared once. CDR3 DNA: TGTGCCAGTACTGACAGGGTATCCCGGTACAATGAGCAGTTCTTC. Translated: CASTDRVSRYNEQFF. This chain connects TRBV19 to TRBJ2-1, with TRBD1 matching over 7 bases. The V segment lost 7 bases and the J segment 4 bases; nucleotides outside the gene matches: 10. The length of the CDR3 is 15 residues. Germline-derived CDR1 and CDR2 are LNHDA and SQIVND (reference sequence).

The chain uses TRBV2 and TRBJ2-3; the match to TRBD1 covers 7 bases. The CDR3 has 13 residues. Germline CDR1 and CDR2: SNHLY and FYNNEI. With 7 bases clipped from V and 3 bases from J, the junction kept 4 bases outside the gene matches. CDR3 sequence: CASNAGGTDTQYF. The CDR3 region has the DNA TGTGCCAGCAATGCAGGGGGTACAGATACGCAGTATTTT. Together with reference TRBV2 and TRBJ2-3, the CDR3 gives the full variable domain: EPEVTQTPSHQVTQMGQEVILRCVPISNHLYFYWYRQILGQKVEFLVSFYNNEISEKSEIFDDQFSVERPDGSNFTLKIRSTKLEDSAMYFCASNAGGTDTQYFGPGTRLTVL.

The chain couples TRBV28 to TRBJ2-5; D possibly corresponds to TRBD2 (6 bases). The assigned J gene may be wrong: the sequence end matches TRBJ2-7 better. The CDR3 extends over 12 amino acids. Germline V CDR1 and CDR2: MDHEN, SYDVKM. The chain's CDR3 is CASSLGGAEQYF. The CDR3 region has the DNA TGTGCCAGCAGTTTAGGCGGGGCCGAGCAGTACTTC.

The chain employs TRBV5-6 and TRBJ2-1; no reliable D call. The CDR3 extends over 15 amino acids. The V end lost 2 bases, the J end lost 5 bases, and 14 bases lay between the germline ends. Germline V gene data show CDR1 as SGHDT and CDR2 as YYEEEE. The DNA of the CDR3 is TGTGCCAGCAGCTTCAGCACTACCGCCCACAATGAGCAGTTCTTC. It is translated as CASSFSTTAHNEQFF.

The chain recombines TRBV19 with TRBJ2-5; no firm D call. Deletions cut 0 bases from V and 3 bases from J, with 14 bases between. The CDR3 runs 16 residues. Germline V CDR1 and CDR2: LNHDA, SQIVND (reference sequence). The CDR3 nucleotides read TGTGCCAGTAGTATAGATCTGGGCAGCAACAAAGAGACCCAGTACTTC. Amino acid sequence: CASSIDLGSNKETQYF.

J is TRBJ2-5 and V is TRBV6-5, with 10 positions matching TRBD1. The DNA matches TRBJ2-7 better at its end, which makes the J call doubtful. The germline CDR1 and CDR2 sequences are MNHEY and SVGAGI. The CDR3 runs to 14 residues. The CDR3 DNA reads TGTGCCAGCAGACGACAGGGGGCCACCTACGAGCAGTACTTC. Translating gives CASRRQGATYEQYF.

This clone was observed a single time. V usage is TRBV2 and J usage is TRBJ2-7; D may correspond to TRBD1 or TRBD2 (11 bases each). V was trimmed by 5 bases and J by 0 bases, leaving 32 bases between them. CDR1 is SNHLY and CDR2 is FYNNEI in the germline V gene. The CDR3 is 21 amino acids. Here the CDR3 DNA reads TGTGCCAGCAGTCGGACAGGGGGCGGACTAGCGGGCTTAGGAGGCTCCTACGAGCAGTACTTC. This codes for CASSRTGGGLAGLGGSYEQYF.

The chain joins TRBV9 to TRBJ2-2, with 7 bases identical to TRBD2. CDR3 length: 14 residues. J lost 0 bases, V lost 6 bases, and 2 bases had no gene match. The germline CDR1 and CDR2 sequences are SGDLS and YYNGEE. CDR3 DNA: TGTGCCAGCAAGGCGGGAGCGAACACCGGGGAGCTGTTTTTT. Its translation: CASKAGANTGELFF.

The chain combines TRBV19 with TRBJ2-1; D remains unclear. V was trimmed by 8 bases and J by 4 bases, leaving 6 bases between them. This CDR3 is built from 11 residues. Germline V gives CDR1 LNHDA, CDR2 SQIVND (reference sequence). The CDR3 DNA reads TGTGCCAGTTGGGGTTACAATGAGCAGTTCTTC. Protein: CASWGYNEQFF.

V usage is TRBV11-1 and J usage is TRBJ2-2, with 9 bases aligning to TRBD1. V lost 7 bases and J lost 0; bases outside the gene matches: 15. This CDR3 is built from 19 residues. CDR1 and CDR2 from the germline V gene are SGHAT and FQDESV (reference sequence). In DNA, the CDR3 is TGTGCCAGCACCCCGCGACGGACAGGGGCCGTACCGAACACCGGGGAGCTGTTTTTT. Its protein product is CASTPRRTGAVPNTGELFF. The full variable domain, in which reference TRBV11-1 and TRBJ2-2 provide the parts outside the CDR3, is EAEVAQSPRYKITEKSQAVAFWCDPISGHATLYWYRQILGQGPELLVQFQDESVVDDSQLPKDRFSAERLKGVDSTLKIQPAELGDSAMYLCASTPRRTGAVPNTGELFFGEGSRLTVL.